This T cell receptor (beta chain) was recovered during a study of blood T cell repertoires in COVID-19. Looking at the study overall: Researchers got acute and convalescent COVID-19 samples from the United States, Italy and Spain.

The CDR3 has 14 amino acids. With V trimmed by 3 bases and J by 5 bases, 3 bases remained unmatched. CDR1 is KGHDR and CDR2 is SFDVKD in the germline V gene. The method was immunoSEQ multiplex PCR; TCRdb's version includes in-frame clones alone and lacks a portion of them. The sample includes approximately 58,000 clones, roughly 77% seen only once; the top ten take about 31%. The sample consisted of peripheral blood. V gene TRBV24-1 combines with J gene TRBJ2-3; 8 bases align to TRBD2. This sequence was found in a man between 60 and 75 years old with COVID-19, enrolled during active disease. DNA for the CDR3: TGTGCCACCAGTGATCCCGGGAGGGTAGATACGCAGTATTTT. Translation gives CATSDPGRVDTQYF.